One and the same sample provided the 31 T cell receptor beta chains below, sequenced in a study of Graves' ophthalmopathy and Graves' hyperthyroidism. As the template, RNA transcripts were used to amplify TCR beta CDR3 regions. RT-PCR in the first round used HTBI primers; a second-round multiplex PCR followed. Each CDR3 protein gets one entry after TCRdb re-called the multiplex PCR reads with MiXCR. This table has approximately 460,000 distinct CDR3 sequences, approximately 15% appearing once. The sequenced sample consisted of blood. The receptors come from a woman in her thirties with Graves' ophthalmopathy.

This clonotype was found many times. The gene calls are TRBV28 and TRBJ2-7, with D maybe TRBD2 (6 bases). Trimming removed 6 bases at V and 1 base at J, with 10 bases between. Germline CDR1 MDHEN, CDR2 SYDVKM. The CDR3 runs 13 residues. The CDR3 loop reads CASRSAGSYEQYF. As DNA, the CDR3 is TGTGCCAGCAGGTCGGCGGGGTCCTACGAGCAGTACTTC. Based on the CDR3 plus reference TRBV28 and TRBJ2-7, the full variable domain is DVKVTQSSRYLVKRTGEKVFLECVQDMDHENMFWYRQDPGLGLRLIYFSYDVKMKEKGDIPEGYSVSREKKERFSLILESASTNQTSMYLCASRSAGSYEQYFGPGTRLTVT.

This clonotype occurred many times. The CDR3 spells CASSSSGREAFF. CDR3 nucleotide sequence: TGTGCCAGCAGTTCCTCGGGGAGGGAAGCTTTCTTT. The chain has TRBV12-3 or TRBV12-4 and TRBJ1-1; D is ambiguous. Trimming left V 4 bases short and J 8 bases short, with 11 bases between. The CDR3 covers 12 residues.

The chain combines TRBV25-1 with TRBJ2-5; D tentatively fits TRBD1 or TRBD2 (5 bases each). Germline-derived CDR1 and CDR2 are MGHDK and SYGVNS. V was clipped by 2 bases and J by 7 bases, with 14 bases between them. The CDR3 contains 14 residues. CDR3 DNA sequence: TGTGCCAGCAGTGAACGACTGGGGGTGGGGACCCAGTACTTC. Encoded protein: CASSERLGVGTQYF.

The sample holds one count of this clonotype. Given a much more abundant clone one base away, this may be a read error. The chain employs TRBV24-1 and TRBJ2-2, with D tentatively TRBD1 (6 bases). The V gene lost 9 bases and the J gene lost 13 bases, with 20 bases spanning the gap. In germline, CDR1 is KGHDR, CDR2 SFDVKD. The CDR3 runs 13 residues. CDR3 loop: CATGPQGREGLFF. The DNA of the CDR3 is TGTGCCACCGGCCCACAGGGCAGGGAAGGGCTGTTTTTT.

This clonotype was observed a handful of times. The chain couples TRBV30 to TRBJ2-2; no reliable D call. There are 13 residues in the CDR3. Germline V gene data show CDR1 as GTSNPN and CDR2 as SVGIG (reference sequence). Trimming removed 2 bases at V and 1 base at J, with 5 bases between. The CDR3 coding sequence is TGTGCCTGGAGTTGGGGGAACACCGGGGAGCTGTTTTTT. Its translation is CAWSWGNTGELFF.

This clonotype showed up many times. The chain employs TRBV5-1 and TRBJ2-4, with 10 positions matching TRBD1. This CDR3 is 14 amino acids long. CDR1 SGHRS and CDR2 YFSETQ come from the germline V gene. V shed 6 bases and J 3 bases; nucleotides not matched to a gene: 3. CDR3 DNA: TGCGCCAGCACCTGGACAGGGGGCAAAAACATTCAGTACTTC. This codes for CASTWTGGKNIQYF. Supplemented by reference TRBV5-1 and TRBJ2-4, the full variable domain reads KAGVTQTPRYLIKTRGQQVTLSCSPISGHRSVSWYQQTPGQGLQFLFEYFSETQRNKGNFPGRFSGRQFSNSRSEMNVSTLELGDSALYLCASTWTGGKNIQYFGAGTRLSVL.

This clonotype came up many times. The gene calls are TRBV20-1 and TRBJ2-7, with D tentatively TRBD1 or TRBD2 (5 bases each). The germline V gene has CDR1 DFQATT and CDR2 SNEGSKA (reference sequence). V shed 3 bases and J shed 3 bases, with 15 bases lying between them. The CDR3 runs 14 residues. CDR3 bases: TGCAGTGCTAGGGGACCGGGGTCGGGCTACGAGCAGTACTTC. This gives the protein CSARGPGSGYEQYF.

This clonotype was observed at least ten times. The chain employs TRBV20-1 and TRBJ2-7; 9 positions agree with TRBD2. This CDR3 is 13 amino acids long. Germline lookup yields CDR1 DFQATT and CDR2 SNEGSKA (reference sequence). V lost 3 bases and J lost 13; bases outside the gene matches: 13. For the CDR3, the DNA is TGCAGTGCTAGCCCCTTAGGTTTAGCGGGGGCATACTTC. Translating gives CSASPLGLAGAYF.

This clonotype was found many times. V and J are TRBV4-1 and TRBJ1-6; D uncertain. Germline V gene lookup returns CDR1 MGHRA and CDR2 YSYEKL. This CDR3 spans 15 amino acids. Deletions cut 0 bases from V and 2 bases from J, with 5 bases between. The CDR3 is CASSQEPAYNSPLHF. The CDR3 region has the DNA TGCGCCAGCAGCCAAGAACCAGCCTATAATTCACCCCTCCACTTT.

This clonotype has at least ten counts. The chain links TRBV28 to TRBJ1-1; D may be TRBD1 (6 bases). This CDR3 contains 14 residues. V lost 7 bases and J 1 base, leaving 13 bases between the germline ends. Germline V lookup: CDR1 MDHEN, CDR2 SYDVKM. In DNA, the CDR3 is TGTGCCAGCATTAACGGACAGACGAACACTGAAGCTTTCTTT. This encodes CASINGQTNTEAFF. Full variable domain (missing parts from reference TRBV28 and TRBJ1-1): DVKVTQSSRYLVKRTGEKVFLECVQDMDHENMFWYRQDPGLGLRLIYFSYDVKMKEKGDIPEGYSVSREKKERFSLILESASTNQTSMYLCASINGQTNTEAFFGQGTRLTVV.

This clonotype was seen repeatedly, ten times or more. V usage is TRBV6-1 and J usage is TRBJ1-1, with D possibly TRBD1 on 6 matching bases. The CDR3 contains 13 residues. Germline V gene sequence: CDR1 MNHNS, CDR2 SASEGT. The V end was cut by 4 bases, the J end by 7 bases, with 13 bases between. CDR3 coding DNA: TGTGCCAGCAGTGCCGACAGGAGTGTTGAAGCTTTCTTT. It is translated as CASSADRSVEAFF.

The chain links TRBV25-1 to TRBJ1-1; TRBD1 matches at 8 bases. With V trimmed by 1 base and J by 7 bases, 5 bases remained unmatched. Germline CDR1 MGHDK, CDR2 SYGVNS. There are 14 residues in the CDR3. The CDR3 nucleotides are TGTGCCAGCAGTGAATTTGGACAGGGTGGTGAAGCTTTCTTT. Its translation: CASSEFGQGGEAFF.

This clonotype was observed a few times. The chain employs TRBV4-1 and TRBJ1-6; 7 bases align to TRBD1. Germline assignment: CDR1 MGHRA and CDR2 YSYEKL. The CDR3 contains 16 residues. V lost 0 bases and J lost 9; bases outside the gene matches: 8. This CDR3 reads CASSQDSGQGGSPLHF. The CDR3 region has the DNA TGCGCCAGCAGCCAAGATAGTGGGCAGGGGGGTTCACCCCTCCACTTT.

The CDR3 DNA follows: TGTGCCAGCGCCCTCCAGGTCAATCAGCCCCAGCATTTT. Translation gives CASALQVNQPQHF. The chain has TRBV12-3 or TRBV12-4 and TRBJ1-5; no clear D gene. V was trimmed by 8 bases and J by 3 bases, leaving 11 bases between them. This CDR3 is built from 13 residues.

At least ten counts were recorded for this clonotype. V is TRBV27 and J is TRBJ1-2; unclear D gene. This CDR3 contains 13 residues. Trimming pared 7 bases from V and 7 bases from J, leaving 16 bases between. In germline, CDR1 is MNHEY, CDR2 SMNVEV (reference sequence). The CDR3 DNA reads TGTGCCAGCACCTCCGGACTGTCGGTTGGCTACACCTTC. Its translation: CASTSGLSVGYTF.

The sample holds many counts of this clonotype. CDR3 residues: CASSQSGEQYF. CDR3 DNA sequence: TGCGCCAGCAGCCAGTCAGGCGAGCAGTACTTC. This rearrangement joins TRBV4-1 to TRBJ2-7, with no clear D. Germline V CDR1 and CDR2: MGHRA, YSYEKL. CDR3 length equals 11 residues. The germline V and J ends were trimmed by 3 bases and 6 bases, with 6 bases remaining between them.

CDR3 in DNA: TGTGCCAGCTCACCAAGGCCCGGGGAAGGGGTTCAGTACTTC. Translation: CASSPRPGEGVQYF. The chain carries TRBV18 and TRBJ2-4; D could derive from TRBD1 or TRBD2 (5 bases each). V was shortened by 2 bases and J by 11 bases, with 16 bases between the two germline ends. From germline, CDR1 is KGHSH and CDR2 LQKENI. The CDR3 loop spans 14 amino acids.

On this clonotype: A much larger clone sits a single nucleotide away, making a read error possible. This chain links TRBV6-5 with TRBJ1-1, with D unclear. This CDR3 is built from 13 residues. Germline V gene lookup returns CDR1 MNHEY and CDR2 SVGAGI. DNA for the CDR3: TGTGTCAGCAGTTACTCGAATGGGTTTGAAGCTTTCTTT. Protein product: CVSSYSNGFEAFF.

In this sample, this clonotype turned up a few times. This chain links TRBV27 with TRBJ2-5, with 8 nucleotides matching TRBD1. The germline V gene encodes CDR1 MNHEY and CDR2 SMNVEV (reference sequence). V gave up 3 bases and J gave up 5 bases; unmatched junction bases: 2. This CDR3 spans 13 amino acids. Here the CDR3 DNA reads TGTGCCAGCAGTTTGGACAGGGACGAGACCCAGTACTTC. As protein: CASSLDRDETQYF.

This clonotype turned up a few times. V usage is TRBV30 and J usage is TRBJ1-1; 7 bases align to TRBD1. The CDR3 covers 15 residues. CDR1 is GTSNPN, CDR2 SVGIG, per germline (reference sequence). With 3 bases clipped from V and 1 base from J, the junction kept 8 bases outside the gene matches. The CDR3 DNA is TGTGCCTGGAGGCCTAGGGGGCTCGGGAACACTGAAGCTTTCTTT. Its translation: CAWRPRGLGNTEAFF.

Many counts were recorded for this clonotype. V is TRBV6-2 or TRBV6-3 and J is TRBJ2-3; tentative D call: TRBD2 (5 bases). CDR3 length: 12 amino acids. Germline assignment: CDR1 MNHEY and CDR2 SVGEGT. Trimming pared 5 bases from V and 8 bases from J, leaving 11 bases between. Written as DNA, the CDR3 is TGTGCCAGCAGTCGCACCCTAGCTACGCAGTATTTT. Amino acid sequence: CASSRTLATQYF.

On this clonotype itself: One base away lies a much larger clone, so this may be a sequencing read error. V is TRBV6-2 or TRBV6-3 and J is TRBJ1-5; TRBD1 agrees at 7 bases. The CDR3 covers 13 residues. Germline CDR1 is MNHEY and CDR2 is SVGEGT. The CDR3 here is CASRGQLNQPQQF. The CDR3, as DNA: TGTGCCAGCAGGGGACAGCTCAATCAGCCCCAGCAATTT.

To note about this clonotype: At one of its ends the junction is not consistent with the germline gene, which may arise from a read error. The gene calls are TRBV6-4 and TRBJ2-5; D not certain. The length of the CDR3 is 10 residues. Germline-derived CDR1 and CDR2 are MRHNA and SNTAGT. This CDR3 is CSSIAETQYF. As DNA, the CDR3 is TGTTCCAGCATTGCCGAGACCCAGTACTTC.

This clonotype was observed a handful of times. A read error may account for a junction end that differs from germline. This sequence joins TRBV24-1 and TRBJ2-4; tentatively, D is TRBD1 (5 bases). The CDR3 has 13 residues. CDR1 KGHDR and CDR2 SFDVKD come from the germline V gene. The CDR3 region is CATSDPNWGIKYF. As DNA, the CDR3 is TGTGCCACCAGTGATCCCAACTGGGGCATTAAGTACTTC.

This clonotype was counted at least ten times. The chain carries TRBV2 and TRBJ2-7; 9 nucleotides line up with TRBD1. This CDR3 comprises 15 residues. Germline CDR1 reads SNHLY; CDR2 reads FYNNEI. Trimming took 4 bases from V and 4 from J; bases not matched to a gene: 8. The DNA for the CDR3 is TGTGCCAGCAGTGTATTAGGACAGGGGAGGTACGAGCAGTACTTC. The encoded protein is CASSVLGQGRYEQYF.

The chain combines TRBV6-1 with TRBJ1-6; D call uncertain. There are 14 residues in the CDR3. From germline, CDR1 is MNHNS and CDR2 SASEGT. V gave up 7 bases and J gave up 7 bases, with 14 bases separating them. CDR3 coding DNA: TGTGCCAGCATCGAATCAGACGTAAATTCACCCCTCCACTTT. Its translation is CASIESDVNSPLHF.

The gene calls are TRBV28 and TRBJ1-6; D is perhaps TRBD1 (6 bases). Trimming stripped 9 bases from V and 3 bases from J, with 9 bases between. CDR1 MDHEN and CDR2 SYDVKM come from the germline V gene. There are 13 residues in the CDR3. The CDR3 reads CASKQGYNSPLHF. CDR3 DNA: TGTGCCAGTAAACAGGGCTATAATTCACCCCTCCACTTT.

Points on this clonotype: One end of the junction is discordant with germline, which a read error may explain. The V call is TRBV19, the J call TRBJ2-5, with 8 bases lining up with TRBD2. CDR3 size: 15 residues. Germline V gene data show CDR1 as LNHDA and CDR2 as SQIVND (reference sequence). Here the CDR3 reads CASSNGGRNQEIQYF. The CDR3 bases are TGTGCCAGTAGTAATGGCGGGAGGAACCAAGAGATCCAGTACTTC. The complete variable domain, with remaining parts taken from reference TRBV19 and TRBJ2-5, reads DGGITQSPKYLFRKEGQNVTLSCEQNLNHDAMYWYRQDPGQGLRLIYYSQIVNDFQKGDIAEGYSVSREKKESFPLTVTSAQKNPTAFYLCASSNGGRNQEIQYFGPGTRLLVL.

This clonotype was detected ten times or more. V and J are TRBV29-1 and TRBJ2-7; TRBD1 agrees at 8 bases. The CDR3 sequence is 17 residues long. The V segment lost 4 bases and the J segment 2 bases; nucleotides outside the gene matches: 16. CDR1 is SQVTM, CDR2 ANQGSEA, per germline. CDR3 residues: CSVASDRGHPYPYEQYF. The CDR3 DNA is TGCAGCGTTGCAAGCGACAGGGGCCACCCGTATCCCTACGAGCAGTACTTC.

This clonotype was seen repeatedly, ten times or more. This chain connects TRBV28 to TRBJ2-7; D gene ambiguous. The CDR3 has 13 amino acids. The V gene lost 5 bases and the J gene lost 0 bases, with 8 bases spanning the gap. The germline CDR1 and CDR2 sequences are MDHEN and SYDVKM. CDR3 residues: CASSTHRSYEQYF. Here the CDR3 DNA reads TGTGCCAGCAGTACCCACCGCTCCTACGAGCAGTACTTC.

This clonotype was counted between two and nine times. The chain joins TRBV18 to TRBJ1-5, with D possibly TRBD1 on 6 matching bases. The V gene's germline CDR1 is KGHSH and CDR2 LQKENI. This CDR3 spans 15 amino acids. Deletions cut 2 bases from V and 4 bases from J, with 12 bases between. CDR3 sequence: CASSPNREVNQPQHF. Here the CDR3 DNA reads TGTGCCAGCTCACCAAACAGGGAGGTTAATCAGCCCCAGCATTTT.